Presented here are 5 T cell receptor beta chains from one specimen sequenced in a study of metastatic and nonmetastatic thyroid tumors. There were no patients who had received any treatment before thyroid surgery. TCRdb used MiXCR to call clones anew from the PCR reads. The repertoire has 40,000 to 45,000 clones, about a sixth of them found once; the top ten carry 3.5% to 4%. The source material was blood. Receptors originate from a female donor with papillary thyroid cancer or a benign thyroid nodule (not recorded which). Some clones in this sample may be carry-over from other donors' samples.

This clone was observed at least ten times. The chain's CDR3 is CSGAGATNEKLFF. In DNA form, the CDR3 reads TGCAGCGGAGCAGGGGCCACTAATGAAAAACTGTTTTTT. The chain carries TRBV29-1 and TRBJ1-4, with D possibly TRBD1 on 6 matching bases. V lost 7 bases and J lost 2, with 11 bases in between. Germline V gene lookup returns CDR1 SQVTM and CDR2 ANQGSEA. The length of the CDR3 is 13 residues.

The V gene is TRBV25-1, the J gene TRBJ2-7; 9 bases are a match to TRBD1. Trimming at V came to 9 bases and at J to 7 bases, leaving 7 bases not matched to a gene. There are 12 residues in the CDR3. Germline CDR1 and CDR2: MGHDK and SYGVNS. The DNA of the CDR3 is TGTGCCAGGAACAGGGGGCAACGAGAGCAGTACTTC. This codes for CARNRGQREQYF.

This clone was observed a handful of times. The same CDR3 can be traced to other DNA sequences in this sample. The chain has TRBV19 and TRBJ2-5, with a possible D match to TRBD1 (5 bases). The CDR3 sequence is 13 residues long. Germline V gene lookup returns CDR1 LNHDA and CDR2 SQIVND (reference sequence). Trimming cost V 8 bases and J 0 bases, with 10 bases left between them. In DNA form, the CDR3 reads TGTGCCAGTGCTACAGGTTACCAAGAGACCCAGTACTTC. Translating gives CASATGYQETQYF.

This clone was seen only a few times. The rearrangement uses TRBV28 and TRBJ1-4; D is possibly TRBD1 (6 bases). Per germline, CDR1 MDHEN and CDR2 SYDVKM. The germline V and J ends were trimmed by 4 bases and 7 bases, with 19 bases remaining between them. The CDR3 runs 16 residues. The CDR3 DNA follows: TGTGCCAGCAGTTCTCGGCCAGGGGAGTCTGTTGAAAAACTGTTTTTT. Protein product: CASSSRPGESVEKLFF.

Only a few counts were recorded for this clone. The V call is TRBV6-1, the J call TRBJ2-7; D unclear. Germline-derived CDR1 and CDR2 are MNHNS and SASEGT. Trimming stripped 5 bases from V and 0 bases from J, with 14 bases between. The CDR3 loop spans 15 amino acids. CDR3 DNA sequence: TGTGCCAGCAGTCCCGTCTGGACGGTCTCCTACGAGCAGTACTTC. Translation: CASSPVWTVSYEQYF.